Following are 8 T cell receptor beta chains from one sample sequenced in a study of T cell changes during pregnancy in multiple sclerosis. TCRdb's copy holds only in-frame clones and misses some; the assay was immunoSEQ multiplex PCR. The sample has roughly 84,000 clones, just under 95% seen once. The sequencing used peripheral blood, collected in the third trimester of pregnancy. The receptors shown here come from a female donor in good health, enrolled as a control in a pregnancy study.

This chain links TRBV30 with TRBJ2-1; D is possibly TRBD2 (6 bases). In germline, CDR1 is GTSNPN, CDR2 SVGIG (reference sequence). The germline V and J ends were trimmed by 8 bases and 5 bases, with 10 bases remaining between them. This CDR3 is 11 amino acids long. The CDR3 loop reads CALAHDNEQFF. As DNA, the CDR3 is TGTGCCCTAGCGCATGACAATGAGCAGTTCTTC. Based on the CDR3 plus reference TRBV30 and TRBJ2-1, the full variable domain is SQTIHQWPATLVQPVGSPLSLECTVEGTSNPNLYWYRQAAGRGLQLLFYSVGIGQISSEVPQNLSASRPQDRQFILSSKKLLLSDSGFYLCALAHDNEQFFGPGTRLTVL.

The chain is built from TRBV29-1 and TRBJ2-7; possible D gene TRBD1, 6 bases. This CDR3 is built from 11 residues. Trimming cost V 2 bases and J 6 bases, with 8 bases left between them. Germline V gene sequence: CDR1 SQVTM, CDR2 ANQGSEA. Written as DNA, the CDR3 is TGCAGCGTTGAAAGGGGGTCCGAGCAGTACTTC. Its protein product is CSVERGSEQYF.

The chain uses TRBV28 and TRBJ2-3; weak D call: TRBD1 (5 bases). The ends were cut back, 9 bases at V and 7 bases at J, with 20 bases in the middle. Germline V gene lookup returns CDR1 MDHEN and CDR2 SYDVKM. The CDR3 sequence is 14 residues long. The CDR3 DNA reads as TGTGCCAGTTGTGGGGCCTTCGAACGTAATACGCAGTATTTT. Its protein product is CASCGAFERNTQYF.

The chain is built from TRBV2 and TRBJ2-7; 7 nucleotides match TRBD1. CDR1 and CDR2 (germline): SNHLY, FYNNEI. The trim removed 7 bases at V and 2 bases at J, leaving 2 bases unmatched. The CDR3 contains 12 residues. This chain's CDR3 is CASKGQTYEQYF. The CDR3 DNA is TGTGCCAGCAAGGGACAGACCTACGAGCAGTACTTC.

The chain has TRBV27 and TRBJ1-2; D is uncertain. This CDR3 region has 12 residues. V dropped 6 bases and J dropped 4 bases, with 9 bases sitting between them. Germline V CDR1 and CDR2: MNHEY, SMNVEV (reference sequence). The DNA of the CDR3 is TGTGCCAGCAGAGAGGGATTCTATGGCTACACCTTC. Its protein product is CASREGFYGYTF.

Written as DNA, the CDR3 is TGTGCCTGGAGTGCTAACAATGAGCAGTTCTTC. Translating gives CAWSANNEQFF. The chain uses TRBV30 and TRBJ2-1; no firm D call. The CDR3 has 11 residues. CDR1 is GTSNPN and CDR2 is SVGIG in the germline V gene (reference sequence). The V end was cut by 1 base, the J end by 5 bases, with 3 bases between.

J is TRBJ2-1 and V is TRBV7-8; possible D gene TRBD1, 6 bases. Per germline, CDR1 SGHVS and CDR2 FQNEAQ. Trimming removed 5 bases at V and 8 bases at J, with 22 bases between. The CDR3 is 16 amino acids. CDR3: CASSHVAGVWMDEQFF. The CDR3 DNA reads as TGTGCCAGCAGCCACGTGGCAGGGGTGTGGATGGATGAGCAGTTCTTC.

CDR3 sequence (DNA): TGTGCCAGCGGATTATGGTCAGGGGGCGCGGGAGGGCTGGAGACCCAGTACTTC. It specifies CASGLWSGGAGGLETQYF. This chain links TRBV27 with TRBJ2-5; perhaps TRBD2 as D (9 bases). This CDR3 comprises 18 residues. V gave up 8 bases and J gave up 5 bases, with 30 bases separating them. CDR1 is MNHEY, CDR2 SMNVEV, per germline (reference sequence).